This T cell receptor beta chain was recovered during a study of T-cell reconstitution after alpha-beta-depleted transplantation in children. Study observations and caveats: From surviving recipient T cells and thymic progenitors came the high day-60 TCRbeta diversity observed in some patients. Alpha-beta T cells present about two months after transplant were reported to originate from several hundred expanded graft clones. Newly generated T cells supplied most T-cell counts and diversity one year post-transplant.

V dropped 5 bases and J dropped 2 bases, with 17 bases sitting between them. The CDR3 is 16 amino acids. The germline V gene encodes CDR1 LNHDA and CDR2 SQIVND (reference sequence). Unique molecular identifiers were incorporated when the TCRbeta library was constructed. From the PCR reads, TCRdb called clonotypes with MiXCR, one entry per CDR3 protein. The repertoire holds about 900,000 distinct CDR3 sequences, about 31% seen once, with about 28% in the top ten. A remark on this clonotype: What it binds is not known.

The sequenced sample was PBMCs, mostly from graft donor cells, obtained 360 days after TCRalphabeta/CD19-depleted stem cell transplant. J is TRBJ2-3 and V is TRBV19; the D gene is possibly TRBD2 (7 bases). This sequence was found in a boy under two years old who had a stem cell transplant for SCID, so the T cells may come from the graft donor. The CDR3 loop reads CASSPSGGPPTDTQYF. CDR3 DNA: TGTGCCAGTAGTCCTTCGGGGGGCCCCCCCACAGATACGCAGTATTTT.